The T cell receptor beta chain described here comes from a study of human T cells and chemical hapten exposure (dated by TCRdb to about 2021). As for the study more broadly: For sensitization, 2% DPC in acetone was applied to a roughly 2 cm by roughly 2 cm area of upper inner arm skin. Patients additionally received weekly therapeutic DPC doses to the scalp throughout the approximately 24-week study period. Patch testing was performed on the upper back with Finn chambers containing 0.01% DPC, and the patch tests were scored after 6 days according to International Contact Dermatitis Research Group standards. Alopecia areata with under or over 50% scalp involvement, alopecia totalis and alopecia universalis were represented in the patient cohort, which was mostly female. Libraries were pooled for sequencing, and variation in per-sample TCR yields was attributed mainly to small differences in library volumes within the pool. Peripheral blood TCR repertoire changes were tracked in vivo in alopecia patients during primary and secondary sensitization to the hapten diphenylcyclopropenone (DPC). Blood samples were taken from patients before sensitization (week 0) and at 2, 6 and about 24 weeks after DPC sensitization. Blood for TCR sequencing was provided by twenty-nine alopecia patients at one to four time points (pre-sensitization, 2, 6 and 24 weeks).

Library generation was performed with RACE. Sequencing was performed on a NextSeq 500. Library preparation attached unique molecular identifiers to individual cDNA molecules for quantitative, reproducible TCR counting. For every blood RNA sample, sequencing covered both the TCR alpha and TCR beta chains. As for the original processing: The median number of TCRs per sample was approximately 98,000, ranging from 23,224 to 690,600. V, J and CDR3 annotation of the TCR reads was performed with the Decombinator software suite. To make PS versus PT1 abundance plots, every sample was subsampled to the same number of TCRs (28,000). TCRs were defined as expanded if absent before sensitization and observed at least eight times at the 2-week time point. TCRdb reworked the public reads: Q25 trimming with fastp, MiXCR clone assembly, productive beta chains retained. One record per CDR3 amino acid sequence lists the most common genes and DNA. The V and J calls and clone size are TCRdb's, not the authors'. The sample includes 180,000 or so distinct CDR3 sequences, with about 25% observed a single time. Together, the top ten hold roughly 2.5% of the sample.

Trimming removed 4 bases from V and 3 bases from J; the gene matches leave 1 base unexplained. The CDR1 and CDR2 encoded by the germline V gene are ENHRY and SYGVKD. The CDR3 numbers 15 residues from cysteine through phenylalanine. The read is trimmed to its CDR3 DNA, 45 bases read in frame from base 1. The time point tag for this specimen amounts to: patch test 3, about 24 weeks after DPC sensitization. Sample treatment or condition, as interpreted from the label and publication: therapeutic diphenylcyclopropenone sensitization with weekly scalp DPC. At each patch-test visit, blood was drawn before the patch test was applied. To be eligible, patients had to be aged 18 to 70, diagnosed with alopecia and judged suitable for DPC therapy, while pregnant patients were excluded. Unfractionated whole blood was collected in Tempus Blood RNA tubes, and total RNA was extracted from that blood. Results the study describes overall, beyond this receptor: After repeated subsampling, the strength of the expansion versus patch-test correlation and the threshold at which it became significant changed. Expanded TCRs formed significantly more large CDR3 similarity clusters than pre-sensitization or healthy control sets, consistent with antigen-driven responses. Patch test score correlated positively with the number of PT1 expanded TCRs, reaching significance at thresholds 8, 16 and 32 but not at 4. All patients had alopecia, a presumed autoimmune disease, so their immune response might differ from that of healthy individuals. No change with DPC sensitization was found in the number of TCRs above 1 in 1000 frequency, and no evidence of global repertoire structure alterations was found.

Worth noting for this clonotype: Its binding antigen is unknown. Base qualities are not at hand, and no much larger clone is one base apart.

The receptor was derived from a woman aged 35 to 49 with alopecia areata. Some clones in this sample may be carry-over from other donors' samples. The sample here was whole blood, taken in connection with sensitization to the hapten diphenylcyclopropenone (DPC). The chain is made from TRBV10-3 and TRBJ2-3; 13 junctional bases match TRBD2. The DNA is TGTGCCATCAGTGGGACTAGCGGGGGAACAGATACGCAGTATTTT. This yields the protein CAISGTSGGTDTQYF.